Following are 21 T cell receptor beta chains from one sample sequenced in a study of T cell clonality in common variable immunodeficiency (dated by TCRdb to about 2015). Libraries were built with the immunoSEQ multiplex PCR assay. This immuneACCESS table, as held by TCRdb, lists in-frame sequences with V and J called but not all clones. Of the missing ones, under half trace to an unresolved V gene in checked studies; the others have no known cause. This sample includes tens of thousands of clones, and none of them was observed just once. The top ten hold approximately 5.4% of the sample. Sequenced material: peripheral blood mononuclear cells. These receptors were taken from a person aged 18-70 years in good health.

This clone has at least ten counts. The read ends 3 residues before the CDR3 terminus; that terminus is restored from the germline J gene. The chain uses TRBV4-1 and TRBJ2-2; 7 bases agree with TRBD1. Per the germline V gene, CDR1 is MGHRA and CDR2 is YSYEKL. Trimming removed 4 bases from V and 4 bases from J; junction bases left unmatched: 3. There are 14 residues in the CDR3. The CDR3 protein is CASSLGTATGELFF. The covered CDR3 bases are TGCGCCAGCAGCCTCGGGACAGCCACCGGGGAG.

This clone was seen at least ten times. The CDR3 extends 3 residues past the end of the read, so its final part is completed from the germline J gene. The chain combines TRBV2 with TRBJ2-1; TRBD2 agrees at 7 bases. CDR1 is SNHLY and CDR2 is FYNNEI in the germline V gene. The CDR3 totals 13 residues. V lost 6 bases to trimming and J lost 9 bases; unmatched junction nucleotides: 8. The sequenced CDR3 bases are TGTGCCAGCAGCAGACCACTAGCGACTGAG. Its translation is CASSRPLATE. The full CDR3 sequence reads CASSRPLATEQFF.

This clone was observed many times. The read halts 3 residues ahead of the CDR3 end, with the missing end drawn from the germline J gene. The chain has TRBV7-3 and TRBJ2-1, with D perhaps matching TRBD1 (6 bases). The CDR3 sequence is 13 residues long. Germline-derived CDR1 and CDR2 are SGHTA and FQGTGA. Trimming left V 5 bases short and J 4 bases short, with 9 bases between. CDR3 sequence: CASSSDRYNEQFF. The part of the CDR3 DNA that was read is TGTGCCAGCAGCAGCGACAGGTACAATGAG.

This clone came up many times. The CDR3 protein is CASSREYGNQPQHF. CDR3 DNA, as far as it was read: TGTGCCAGCAGTCGCGAATATGGCAATCAGCCC. V gene TRBV2 combines with J gene TRBJ1-5; unclear D gene. The CDR3 end is not reached by the read, which stops 3 residues before it; the germline J gene fills it in. This CDR3 contains 14 residues. V was shortened by 5 bases and J by 2 bases, with 10 bases between the two germline ends. The germline V gene encodes CDR1 SNHLY and CDR2 FYNNEI.

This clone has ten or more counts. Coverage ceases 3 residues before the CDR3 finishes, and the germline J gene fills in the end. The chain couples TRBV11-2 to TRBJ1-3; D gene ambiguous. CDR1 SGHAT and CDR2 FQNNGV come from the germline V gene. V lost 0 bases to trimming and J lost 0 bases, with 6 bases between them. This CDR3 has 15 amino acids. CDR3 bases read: TGTGCCAGCAGCTTAGATCTTTACTCTGGAAACACC. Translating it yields CASSLDLYSGNT. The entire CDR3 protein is CASSLDLYSGNTIYF.

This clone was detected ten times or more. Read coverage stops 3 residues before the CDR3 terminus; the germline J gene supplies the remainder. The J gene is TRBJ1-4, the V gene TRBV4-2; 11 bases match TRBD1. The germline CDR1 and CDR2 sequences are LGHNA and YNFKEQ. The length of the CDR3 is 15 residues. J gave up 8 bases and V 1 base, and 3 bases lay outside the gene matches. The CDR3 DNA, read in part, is TGTGCCAGCAGCCAAGCGGGGACAGGGGGGGAAAAA. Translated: CASSQAGTGGEK. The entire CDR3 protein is CASSQAGTGGEKLFF.

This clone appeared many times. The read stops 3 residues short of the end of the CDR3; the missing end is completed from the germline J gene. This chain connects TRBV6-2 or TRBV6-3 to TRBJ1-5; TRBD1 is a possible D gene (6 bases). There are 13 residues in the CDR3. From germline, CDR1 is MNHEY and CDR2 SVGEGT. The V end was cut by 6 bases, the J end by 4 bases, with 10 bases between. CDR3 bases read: TGTGCCAGCAGCCCCACAGGGAATCAGCCC. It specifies CASSPTGNQP. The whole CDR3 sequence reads CASSPTGNQPQHF.

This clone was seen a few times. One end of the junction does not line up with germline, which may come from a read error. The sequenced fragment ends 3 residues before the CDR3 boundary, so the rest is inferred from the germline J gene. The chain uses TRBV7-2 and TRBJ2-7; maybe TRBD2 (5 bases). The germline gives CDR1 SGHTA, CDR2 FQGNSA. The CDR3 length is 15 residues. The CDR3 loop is CAGSPTSGQSYEQYF. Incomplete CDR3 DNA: TGTGCCGGCAGTCCAACTAGTGGGCAGTCCTACGAG.

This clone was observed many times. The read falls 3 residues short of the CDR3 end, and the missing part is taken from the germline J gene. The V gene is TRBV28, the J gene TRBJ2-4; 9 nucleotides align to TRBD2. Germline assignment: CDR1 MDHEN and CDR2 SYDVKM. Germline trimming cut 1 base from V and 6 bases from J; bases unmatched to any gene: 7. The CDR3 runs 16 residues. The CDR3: CASSLYLSSGTNIQYF. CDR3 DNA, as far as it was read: TGTGCCAGCAGTTTATACCTCTCTAGCGGGACAAACATT.

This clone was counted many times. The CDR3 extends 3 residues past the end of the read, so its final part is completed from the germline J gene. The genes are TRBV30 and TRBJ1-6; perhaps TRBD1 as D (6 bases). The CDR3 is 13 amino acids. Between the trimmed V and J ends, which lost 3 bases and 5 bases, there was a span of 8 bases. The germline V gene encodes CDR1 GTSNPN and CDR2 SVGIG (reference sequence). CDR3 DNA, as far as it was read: TGTGCCTGGAGGGACAGAAATAATTCACCC. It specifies CAWRDRNNSP. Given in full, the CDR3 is CAWRDRNNSPLHF.

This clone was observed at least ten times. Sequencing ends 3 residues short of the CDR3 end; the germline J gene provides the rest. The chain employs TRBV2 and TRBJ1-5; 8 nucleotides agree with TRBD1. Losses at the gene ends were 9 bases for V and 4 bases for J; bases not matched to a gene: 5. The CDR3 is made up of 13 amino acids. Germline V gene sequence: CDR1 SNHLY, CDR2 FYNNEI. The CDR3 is CASETGGNQPQHF. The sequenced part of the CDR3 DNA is TGTGCCAGTGAAACAGGGGGTAATCAGCCC.

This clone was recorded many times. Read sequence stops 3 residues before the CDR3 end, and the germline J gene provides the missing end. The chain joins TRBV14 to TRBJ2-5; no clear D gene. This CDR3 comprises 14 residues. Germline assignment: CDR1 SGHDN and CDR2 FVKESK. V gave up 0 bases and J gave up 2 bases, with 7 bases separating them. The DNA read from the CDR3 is TGTGCCAGCAGCCAAGATCCTACGCAAGAGACC. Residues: CASSQDPTQET. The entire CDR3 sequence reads CASSQDPTQETQYF. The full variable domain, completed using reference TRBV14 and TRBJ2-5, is EAGVTQFPSHSVIEKGQTVTLRCDPISGHDNLYWYRRVMGKEIKFLLHFVKESKQDESGMPNNRFLAERTGGTYSTLKVQPAELEDSGVYFCASSQDPTQETQYFGPGTRLLVL.

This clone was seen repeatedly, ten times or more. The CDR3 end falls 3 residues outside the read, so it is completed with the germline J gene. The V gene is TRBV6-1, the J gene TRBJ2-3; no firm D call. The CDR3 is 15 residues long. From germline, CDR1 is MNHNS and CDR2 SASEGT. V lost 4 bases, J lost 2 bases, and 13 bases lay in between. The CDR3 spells CASSAYFPTTDTQYF. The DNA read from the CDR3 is TGTGCCAGCAGTGCCTACTTCCCCACCACAGATACG.

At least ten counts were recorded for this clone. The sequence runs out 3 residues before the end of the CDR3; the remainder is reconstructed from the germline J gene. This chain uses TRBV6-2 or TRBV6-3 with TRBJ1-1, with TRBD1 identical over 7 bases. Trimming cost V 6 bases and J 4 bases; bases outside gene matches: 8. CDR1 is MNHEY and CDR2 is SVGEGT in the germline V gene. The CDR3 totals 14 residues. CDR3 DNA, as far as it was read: TGTGCCAGCAGCGGGACAGCCACACTCACTGAA. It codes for CASSGTATLTE. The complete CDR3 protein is CASSGTATLTEAFF.

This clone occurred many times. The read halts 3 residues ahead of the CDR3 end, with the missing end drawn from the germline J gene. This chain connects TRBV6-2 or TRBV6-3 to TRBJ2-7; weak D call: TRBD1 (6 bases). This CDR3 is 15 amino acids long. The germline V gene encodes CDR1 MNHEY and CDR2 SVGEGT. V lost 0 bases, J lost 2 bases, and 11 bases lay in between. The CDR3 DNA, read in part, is TGTGCCAGCAGTTACTCGCCAGGGGACCCCTACGAG. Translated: CASSYSPGDPYE. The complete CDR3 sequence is CASSYSPGDPYEQYF.

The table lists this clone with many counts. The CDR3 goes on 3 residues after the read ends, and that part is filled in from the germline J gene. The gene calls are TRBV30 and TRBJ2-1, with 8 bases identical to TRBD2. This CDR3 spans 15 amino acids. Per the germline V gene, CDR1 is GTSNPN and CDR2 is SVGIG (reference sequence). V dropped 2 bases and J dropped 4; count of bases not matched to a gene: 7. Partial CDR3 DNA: TGTGCCTGGAGTAAAAGGCGGGAGGCATACAATGAG. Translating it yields CAWSKRREAYNE. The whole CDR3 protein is CAWSKRREAYNEQFF.

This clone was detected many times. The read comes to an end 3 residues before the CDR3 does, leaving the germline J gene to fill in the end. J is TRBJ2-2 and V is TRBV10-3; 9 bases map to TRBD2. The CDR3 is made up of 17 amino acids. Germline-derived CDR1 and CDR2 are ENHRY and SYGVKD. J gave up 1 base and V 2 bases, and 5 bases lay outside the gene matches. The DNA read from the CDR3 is TGTGCCATCAGTGAGCCCCCAGCGGGAGGGAACACCGGGGAG. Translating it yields CAISEPPAGGNTGE. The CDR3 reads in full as CAISEPPAGGNTGELFF.

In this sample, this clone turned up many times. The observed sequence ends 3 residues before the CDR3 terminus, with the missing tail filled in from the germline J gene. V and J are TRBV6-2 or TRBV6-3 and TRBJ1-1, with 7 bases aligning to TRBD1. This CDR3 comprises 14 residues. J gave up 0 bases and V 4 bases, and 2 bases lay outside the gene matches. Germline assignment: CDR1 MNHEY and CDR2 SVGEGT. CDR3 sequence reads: CASSWTGMNTEAFF. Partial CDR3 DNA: TGTGCCAGCAGTTGGACAGGAATGAACACTGAA.

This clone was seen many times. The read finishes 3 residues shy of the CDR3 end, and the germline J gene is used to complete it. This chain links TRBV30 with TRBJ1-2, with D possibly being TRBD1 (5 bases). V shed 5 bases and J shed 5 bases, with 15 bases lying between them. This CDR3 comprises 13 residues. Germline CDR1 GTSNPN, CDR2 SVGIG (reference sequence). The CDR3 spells CAWGRTGVYGYTF. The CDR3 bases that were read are TGTGCCTGGGGTCGAACGGGGGTTTATGGC.

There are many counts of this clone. Partial CDR3 DNA: TGCAGTGCTGAGAGACTAGCGGGAGACGAGGAGACC. Translating gives CSAERLAGDEET. The CDR3 reads in full as CSAERLAGDEETQYF. The V call is TRBV20-1, the J call TRBJ2-5; 12 bases agree with TRBD2. The DNA ends 3 residues before the CDR3 does, and the rest of the CDR3 is filled in from the germline J gene. V gave up 5 bases and J gave up 5 bases; unmatched junction bases: 9. The length of the CDR3 is 15 residues. Germline V gives CDR1 DFQATT, CDR2 SNEGSKA (reference sequence).

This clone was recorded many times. The CDR3 spells CASSPGQVETQYF. Incomplete CDR3 DNA: TGTGCCAGCAGCCCTGGACAAGTAGAGACC. The chain recombines TRBV12-3 or TRBV12-4 with TRBJ2-5; TRBD1 might be the D (5 bases). Read data end 3 residues before the CDR3 end; the end is taken from the germline J gene. CDR3 size: 13 residues. V dropped 6 bases and J dropped 4 bases, with 12 bases sitting between them.